These 20 T cell receptor beta chains came from one sample sequenced in a study of blood T cell repertoires in COVID-19. Libraries were prepared by immunoSEQ multiplex PCR; TCRdb keeps only in-frame clonotypes and omits some of them. The table shows some 420,000 clones, with approximately 92% occurring only once. Sequencing was performed on PBMCs or T cells enriched from blood (not recorded which). Source of these receptors: a man younger than 45 who had recovered from COVID-19.

The genes are TRBV30 and TRBJ2-3, with TRBD2 as a possible D gene (5 bases). The CDR3 totals 12 residues. Germline CDR1 and CDR2: GTSNPN and SVGIG (reference sequence). V was trimmed by 7 bases and J by 0 bases, leaving 8 bases between them. Written as DNA, the CDR3 is TGTGCCTCAAGCGGTAGCACAGATACGCAGTATTTT. It codes for CASSGSTDTQYF.

The rearrangement links TRBV2 to TRBJ2-5, with 7 positions matching TRBD1. Germline V gives CDR1 SNHLY, CDR2 FYNNEI. V lost 7 bases and J lost 4; bases outside the gene matches: 12. This CDR3 comprises 15 residues. CDR3 residues: CASTKNRPGGETQYF. Here the CDR3 DNA reads TGTGCCAGCACCAAGAACCGGCCAGGGGGAGAGACCCAGTACTTC.

The genes are TRBV28 and TRBJ2-7; the D gene is possibly TRBD1 (5 bases). The length of the CDR3 is 11 residues. The germline V gene has CDR1 MDHEN and CDR2 SYDVKM. V was cut by 6 bases and J by 4 bases, with 7 bases left in between. The CDR3 region has the DNA TGTGCCAGCAGGGGGCCGTACGAGCAGTACTTC. Protein: CASRGPYEQYF.

The gene calls are TRBV30 and TRBJ1-5; possibly TRBD1 for D (5 bases). Germline assignment: CDR1 GTSNPN and CDR2 SVGIG (reference sequence). The CDR3 spans 12 residues. The V end was cut by 3 bases, the J end by 9 bases, with 12 bases between. The CDR3 DNA is TGTGCCTGGAGGGGGCAGGGAGGGCCCCAGCATTTT. This codes for CAWRGQGGPQHF.

The rearrangement joins TRBV12-3 or TRBV12-4 to TRBJ1-2; TRBD1 matches at 7 bases. V lost 5 bases, J lost 8 bases, and 8 bases stayed unmatched. The CDR3 is 13 residues long. In nucleotides, the CDR3 is TGTGCCAGCAGTCCGGACAGGAAGGGCGGCTACACCTTC. Translating gives CASSPDRKGGYTF.

V is TRBV25-1 and J is TRBJ2-5; possible D gene TRBD1, 6 bases. Germline lookup yields CDR1 MGHDK and CDR2 SYGVNS. The CDR3 has 16 amino acids. V was shortened by 3 bases and J by 5 bases, with 19 bases between the two germline ends. CDR3 in amino acids: CASSDVSRGFSETQYF. CDR3 coding DNA: TGTGCCAGCAGTGACGTATCAAGGGGGTTCTCGGAGACCCAGTACTTC.

The chain couples TRBV7-9 to TRBJ1-2; the match to TRBD1 covers 8 bases. From germline, CDR1 is SEHNR and CDR2 FQNEAQ (reference sequence). The junction had 7 bases not matched to a gene; V was cut back by 5 bases and J by 5 bases. The CDR3 extends over 14 amino acids. The DNA for the CDR3 is TGTGCCAGCAGCACGGACAGGGTCTCGTATGGCTACACCTTC. Its translation is CASSTDRVSYGYTF.

The gene calls are TRBV5-4 and TRBJ2-1; D not certain. From germline, CDR1 is SGHNT and CDR2 YYREEE (reference sequence). This CDR3 spans 12 amino acids. Trimming pared 4 bases from V and 8 bases from J, leaving 10 bases between. The CDR3 coding sequence is TGTGCCAGCAGCGCTGTCGAGTATGAGCAGTTCTTC. Encoded protein: CASSAVEYEQFF.

The chain is built from TRBV29-1 and TRBJ1-3; the match to TRBD1 covers 9 bases. V shed 7 bases and J 4 bases; nucleotides not matched to a gene: 8. From germline, CDR1 is SQVTM and CDR2 ANQGSEA. CDR3 length: 14 amino acids. The CDR3 here is CSARGTGLGNTIYF. CDR3 nucleotides: TGCAGCGCTCGAGGGACAGGGCTGGGAAACACCATATATTTT. The entire variable domain, with the rest obtained from reference TRBV29-1 and TRBJ1-3, is as follows: SAVISQKPSRDICQRGTSLTIQCQVDSQVTMMFWYRQQPGQSLTLIATANQGSEATYESGFVIDKFPISRPNLTFSTLTVSNMSPEDSSIYLCSARGTGLGNTIYFGEGSWLTVV.

This chain connects TRBV5-1 to TRBJ1-1; 10 bases line up with TRBD1. V dropped 3 bases and J dropped 7; count of bases not matched to a gene: 3. The length of the CDR3 is 13 residues. Germline CDR1 and CDR2: SGHRS and YFSETQ. The CDR3 loop reads CASSSGQGVEAFF. Written as DNA, the CDR3 is TGCGCCAGCAGCTCCGGACAGGGGGTTGAAGCTTTCTTT.

The genes are TRBV5-4 and TRBJ1-4; D perhaps matches TRBD1 (5 bases). Trimming removed 4 bases from V and 3 bases from J, with 16 bases in between. The germline V gene encodes CDR1 SGHNT and CDR2 YYREEE (reference sequence). This CDR3 region has 16 residues. CDR3 protein: CASSLGEDGANEKLFF. The CDR3 coding sequence is TGTGCCAGCAGCCTAGGGGAGGACGGGGCTAATGAAAAACTGTTTTTT.

The chain has TRBV5-1 and TRBJ2-7; D is undetermined. V was pared by 0 bases and J by 2 bases, with 9 bases between. CDR1 SGHRS and CDR2 YFSETQ come from the germline V gene. The CDR3 spans 14 residues. CDR3 in amino acids: CASSLGAPTYEQYF. The CDR3 region has the DNA TGCGCCAGCAGCTTGGGGGCTCCTACCTACGAGCAGTACTTC.

The V call is TRBV7-9, the J call TRBJ1-2, with D uncertain. CDR1 and CDR2 from the germline V gene are SEHNR and FQNEAQ (reference sequence). The germline V and J ends were trimmed by 7 bases and 4 bases, with 13 bases remaining between them. The CDR3 loop spans 13 amino acids. The CDR3 DNA reads TGTGCCAGCAACGATCAAGCAAGCTATGGCTACACCTTC. Encoded protein: CASNDQASYGYTF.

This sequence joins TRBV30 and TRBJ2-5; TRBD1 matches 7 bases. Losses at the gene ends were 1 base for V and 10 bases for J; bases not matched to a gene: 15. Per the germline V gene, CDR1 is GTSNPN and CDR2 is SVGIG (reference sequence). The CDR3 loop spans 15 amino acids. The CDR3 DNA reads as TGTGCCTGGAGTGGAGGACAGAGGGGGCCCAAGGGCCAGTACTTC. Its translation: CAWSGGQRGPKGQYF.

V usage is TRBV6-5 and J usage is TRBJ2-7; the match to TRBD1 covers 7 bases. Germline CDR1 is MNHEY and CDR2 is SVGAGI. The CDR3 runs to 14 residues. After removal of 10 bases from V and 2 bases from J, the junction contained 11 bases not matched to a gene. The CDR3 spells CATQVGQNPYEQYF. The CDR3 DNA is TGTGCCACACAGGTGGGACAGAATCCCTACGAGCAGTACTTC.

This clone was found once. The chain employs TRBV12-3 or TRBV12-4 and TRBJ2-2; possible D gene TRBD2, 5 bases. The CDR3 spans 13 residues. CDR3 protein: CADSGTNTGELFF. In DNA, the CDR3 is TGTGCAGACTCGGGGACGAACACCGGGGAGCTGTTTTTT.

The V gene is TRBV5-1, the J gene TRBJ2-1, with 9 bases fitting TRBD1. The ends lost 7 bases at V and 1 base at J; junction bases unmatched: 6. Per the germline V gene, CDR1 is SGHRS and CDR2 is YFSETQ. There are 15 residues in the CDR3. The CDR3 DNA sequence: TGCGCCAGCGGCAGACAGGGGGAATCCTACAATGAGCAGTTCTTC. It encodes CASGRQGESYNEQFF.

CDR3 loop: CASSLCAGTGEETQYF. For the CDR3, the DNA is TGCGCCAGCAGTCTTTGCGCCGGGACAGGGGAAGAGACCCAGTACTTC. The genes are TRBV23-1 and TRBJ2-5; 10 bases fit TRBD1. TRBV23-1 is an open reading frame, and its role is uncertain. J was trimmed by 3 bases and V by 4 bases; bases with no gene match: 8. CDR3 length: 16 amino acids.

The genes are TRBV7-9 and TRBJ2-3; the match to TRBD1 covers 9 bases. This CDR3 has 14 amino acids. V was pared by 6 bases and J by 5 bases, with 6 bases of the junction left unmatched. Germline V gene sequence: CDR1 SEHNR, CDR2 FQNEAQ (reference sequence). The CDR3 DNA is TGTGCCAGCAGTCGGGGACAGGGTCGAGATACGCAGTATTTT. Encoded protein: CASSRGQGRDTQYF. The full variable domain, rest sourced from reference TRBV7-9 and TRBJ2-3, is DTGVSQNPRHKITKRGQNVTFRCDPISEHNRLYWYRQTLGQGPEFLTYFQNEAQLEKSRLLSDRFSAERPKGSFSTLEIQRTEQGDSAMYLCASSRGQGRDTQYFGPGTRLTVL.

The chain is built from TRBV19 and TRBJ1-2, with 8 positions matching TRBD1. Germline CDR1 LNHDA, CDR2 SQIVND (reference sequence). This CDR3 spans 13 amino acids. The trim removed 6 bases at V and 6 bases at J, leaving 6 bases unmatched. DNA for the CDR3: TGTGCCAGTAGCGCTTGGGGACAGGATGGCTACACCTTC. It specifies CASSAWGQDGYTF.